This T cell receptor beta chain was sequenced in a study of blood T cell repertoires in COVID-19. The data were produced by immunoSEQ multiplex PCR, yet TCRdb's version contains in-frame clones alone and is incomplete. The sample lists about 260,000 clones; 86% were seen once. Germline V gene sequence: CDR1 SEHNR, CDR2 FQNEAQ (reference sequence). This CDR3 is built from 13 residues. Trimming took 2 bases from V and 2 from J, leaving 7 bases between them. The specimen sequenced was peripheral blood. The sequence derives from a man aged 25 to 45 with active or convalescent COVID-19. The genes are TRBV7-9 and TRBJ2-7; D gene ambiguous. CDR3 amino acids: CASSLPGTYEQYF. The CDR3 nucleotides are TGTGCCAGCAGCTTACCAGGTACCTACGAGCAGTACTTC.